These T cell receptor beta chains were read from a single sample in a study of radiotherapy plus CTLA-4 blockade in lung cancer. Sequenced by immunoSEQ multiplex PCR; TCRdb stores in-frame clones only, minus some. The table has around 71,000 clones, more than 70% seen once. Material: peripheral blood, obtained from a patient treated with radiotherapy plus ipilimumab. These receptor sequences come from a human donor with non-small cell lung cancer whose response to radiotherapy plus ipilimumab could not be evaluated. Some clones in this sample may be carry-over from other donors' samples. Each CDR3 is given with its conserved first and last residue. D genes are given only for firm matches. Some rows mark clone size as missing; the rest say once, few, many or name a class of expanded clone.

D	V	J	size	DNA	CDR3
NA	TRBV19	TRBJ1-1	NA	TGTGCCAGTAGTATTGGGGGACACCTTTCGAACACTGAAGCTTTCTTT	CASSIGGHLSNTEAFF
TRBD1	TRBV10-3	TRBJ1-2	NA	TGTGCCATCAGTGAGTTTGCGGGACAGGGAGTCAGCGCCTATGGCTACACCTTC	CAISEFAGQGVSAYGYTF
NA	TRBV6-1	TRBJ1-2	NA	TGTGCCAGCAGTGAAGGCGGGAGAGATGGCTACACCTTC	CASSEGGRDGYTF
TRBD2	TRBV29-1	TRBJ2-7	NA	TGCAGCGTGGGAGGACTAGCGAGTTCCTACGAGCAGTACTTC	CSVGGLASSYEQYF
NA	TRBV9	TRBJ1-3	once	TGTGCCAGCAGCGTGAGGCAGCACCAACCATCCTCTGGAAACACCATATATTTT	CASSVRQHQPSSGNTIYF
TRBD1	TRBV7-2	TRBJ1-2	NA	TGTGCCAGCATCCTAGGGGGCCCGGCTACAATTTATGGCTACACCTTC	CASILGGPATIYGYTF
NA	TRBV5-1	TRBJ1-6	NA	TGCGCCAGCAGCTTGGAAGCAGGGGTGAATTCACCCCTCCACTTT	CASSLEAGVNSPLHF
NA	TRBV5-8	TRBJ1-5	NA	TGTGCCAGCAGCTTGTCCAGGGGAACCCAGCCCCAGCATTTT	CASSLSRGTQPQHF
TRBD2	TRBV29-1	TRBJ2-1	NA	TGCAGCGTTGAAGGGAGTGGAGCGGGGGGGTATGGTGAGCAGTTCTTC	CSVEGSGAGGYGEQFF
TRBD1	TRBV4-2	TRBJ2-1	once	TGTGCCAGCAGCCTACAAACCGGGACAGCCTACAATGAGCAGTTCTTC	CASSLQTGTAYNEQFF
NA	TRBV10-3	TRBJ1-1	NA	TGTGCCATCAGTGGTGTCGGGGGGGGGCCTGAAGCTTTCTTT	CAISGVGGGPEAFF
TRBD1	TRBV4-2	TRBJ2-7	NA	TGTGCCAGCAGCCAAGCCAGAGGACAGGGCGGAGAGCAGTACTTC	CASSQARGQGGEQYF
TRBD1	TRBV27	TRBJ1-2	NA	TGTGCCAGCAGTTTAAGGGACAGGGGGATCAGGGGCTACACCTTC	CASSLRDRGIRGYTF
NA	TRBV7-9	TRBJ2-5	NA	TGTGCCAGCAGCTTGGGCAGAGAGACCCAGTACTTC	CASSLGRETQYF
NA	TRBV5-1	TRBJ1-1	once	TGCGCCAGCAGCTCATTACAGCCTCGAAACACTGAAGCTTTCTTT	CASSSLQPRNTEAFF
NA	TRBV15	TRBJ2-5	once	TGTGCCACCAGCAGGGATGGGTTAGCCCAAGAGACCCAGTACTTC	CATSRDGLAQETQYF
NA	TRBV19	TRBJ1-1	NA	TGTGCCAGTACCTTCGGCGAGGTGAACACTGAAGCTTTCTTT	CASTFGEVNTEAFF
TRBD1	TRBV5-1	TRBJ2-7	NA	TGCGCCAGCAGCGCGGGACAGGGTGTTTACGAGCAGTACTTC	CASSAGQGVYEQYF
NA	TRBV11-3	TRBJ2-2	NA	TGTGCCAGCAGCTTTACACCGACCGGGGAGCTGTTTTTT	CASSFTPTGELFF
NA	TRBV2	TRBJ2-1	once	TGTGCCAGCAGCGCTCTGGGGCCTAGGGATGAGCAGTTCTTC	CASSALGPRDEQFF
NA	TRBV20-1	TRBJ1-1	few	TGCAGTGCTAGGTCTACCCCCGAAGCTTTCTTT	CSARSTPEAFF
TRBD2	TRBV4-2	TRBJ2-1	NA	TGTGCCAGCAGCCCTCGACTAGCGGGGGTTTCCTACAATGAGCAGTTCTTC	CASSPRLAGVSYNEQFF
TRBD1	TRBV28	TRBJ2-7	few	TGTGCCAGCAGTTGGCGGGGACAGGGGGCCGACGAGCAGTACTTC	CASSWRGQGADEQYF
NA	TRBV19	TRBJ2-2	NA	TGTGCCAGTAGTTTGGAGGGGTCCGGGGAGCTGTTTTTT	CASSLEGSGELFF
TRBD2	TRBV27	TRBJ2-3	NA	TGTGCCAGCAGTACCCCCGGGACTAGCGGGGGTGCAACGCAGTATTTT	CASSTPGTSGGATQYF
NA	TRBV27	TRBJ2-5	few	TGTGCCAGCTCCCACCGAGCAAGTCAAGAGACCCAGTACTTC	CASSHRASQETQYF
TRBD1	TRBV19	TRBJ1-1	few	TGTGCCAGTAAAAGGGACAGAGCTTTCTTT	CASKRDRAFF
NA	TRBV19	TRBJ2-1	NA	TGTGCCAGTAGTACTCCAGGGGCAACCGGGGATGAGCAGTTCTTC	CASSTPGATGDEQFF
TRBD1	TRBV6-5	TRBJ2-7	NA	TGTGCCAGCAGTGCCGGGACAGGGCTCTACGAGCAGTACTTC	CASSAGTGLYEQYF
NA	TRBV7-9	TRBJ1-2	NA	TGTGCCAGCAGCTTAGGAGGGTGGGAGGATGGCTACACCTTC	CASSLGGWEDGYTF
NA	TRBV27	TRBJ1-5	NA	TGTGCCAGCAGTTTACAGGAGGGATGGCTCCAGCATTTT	CASSLQEGWLQHF
NA	TRBV29-1	TRBJ2-7	NA	TGCAGCGTTGAAGGGGGGTCCAGGGGAAGGGACGAGCAGTACTTC	CSVEGGSRGRDEQYF
TRBD1	TRBV5-1	TRBJ2-2	once	TGCGCCAGCAGCTTCAAGACAGGGTCGAACACCGGGGAGCTGTTTTTT	CASSFKTGSNTGELFF
TRBD2	TRBV2	TRBJ2-1	NA	TGTGCCAGCTTACTGCGCCGGGGGGACTACAATGAGCAGTTCTTC	CASLLRRGDYNEQFF
NA	TRBV29-1	TRBJ1-2	NA	TGCAGCGTTGAAACGCGAATCAATGGCTACACCTTC	CSVETRINGYTF
NA	TRBV7-8	TRBJ2-5	NA	TGTGCCAGCAGCTTAAATGCCGACAGGCGCCAAGAGACCCAGTACTTC	CASSLNADRRQETQYF
TRBD1	TRBV9	TRBJ1-6	NA	TGTGCCAGCAGCGCACAGGGGACGGAGGGTAATTCACCCCTCCACTTT	CASSAQGTEGNSPLHF
TRBD2	TRBV6-5	TRBJ2-5	NA	TGTGCCAGCAGAACACTAGCGGGCGAGACCCAGTACTTC	CASRTLAGETQYF
NA	TRBV4-2	TRBJ1-5	NA	TGTGCCAGCAGCCAAAGATCAACCCCGGGGGGCGTTCAGCCCCAGCATTTT	CASSQRSTPGGVQPQHF
NA	TRBV19	TRBJ1-6	NA	TGTGCCAGTAGTATCCCAGCGGGGTCCTATAATTCACCCCTCCACTTT	CASSIPAGSYNSPLHF
NA	TRBV28	TRBJ1-2	NA	TGTGCCAGCAGCAAGGGGCAGGGTTATGGCTACACCTTC	CASSKGQGYGYTF
NA	TRBV5-6	TRBJ1-1	NA	TGTGCCAGCAGCTTACTAAACACTGAAGCTTTCTTT	CASSLLNTEAFF
NA	TRBV7-2	TRBJ1-3	NA	TGTGCCAGCAGCTTATCCCCCGGCTCTGGAAACACCATATATTTT	CASSLSPGSGNTIYF
TRBD1	TRBV4-1	TRBJ1-1	NA	TGCGCCAGCAGCCAGCTCGACGGGACAGGGGGCCCGAACACTGAAGCTTTCTTT	CASSQLDGTGGPNTEAFF
NA	TRBV10-3	TRBJ1-5	NA	TGTGCCATCAGTGGGAGGAATCAGCCCCAGCATTTT	CAISGRNQPQHF
TRBD1	TRBV6-1	TRBJ2-1	NA	TGTGCCAGCAGTGCCACCCCCAACAGGGGGTACAATGAGCAGTTCTTC	CASSATPNRGYNEQFF
NA	TRBV6-6	TRBJ2-2	NA	TGTGCCAGCTCGACAGCGAACACCGGGGAGCTGTTTTTT	CASSTANTGELFF
TRBD2	TRBV19	TRBJ2-5	NA	TGTGCCAGTAGTTCCCGACTAGCGGGGACCCAAGAGACCCAGTACTTC	CASSSRLAGTQETQYF
TRBD1	TRBV5-1	TRBJ2-1	NA	TGCGCCAGCAGCTTGGATCAGGACAGGGTTTACAATGAGCAGTTCTTC	CASSLDQDRVYNEQFF
TRBD2	TRBV19	TRBJ2-7	NA	TGTGCCAGTAGTAGGGGAGGGGTCGAGCAGTACTTC	CASSRGGVEQYF
NA	TRBV5-6	TRBJ1-5	few	TGTGCCAGCAGCTTGGACGGGCAGCCCCAGCATTTT	CASSLDGQPQHF
NA	TRBV5-5	TRBJ1-2	NA	TGTGCCAGCAGCTTTAGGAACGGGGACAATGGCTACACCTTC	CASSFRNGDNGYTF
NA	TRBV19	TRBJ1-3	NA	TGTGCCAGTAGTATACAGGGTGGCACTGGAAACACCATATATTTT	CASSIQGGTGNTIYF
TRBD1	TRBV4-3	TRBJ1-2	NA	TGCGCCAGCAGTCTCGGAGGGGGCGCAAACTATGGCTACACCTTC	CASSLGGGANYGYTF
TRBD1	TRBV5-6	TRBJ1-6	NA	TGTGCCAGCAGCTTGAGGGACAGGGCTAATTCCCCCCTCCACTTT	CASSLRDRANSPLHF
NA	TRBV6-5	TRBJ1-5	few	TGTGCCAGCACGCCGCAGGGCGGCAATCAGCCCCAGCATTTT	CASTPQGGNQPQHF
TRBD1	TRBV5-1	TRBJ2-1	NA	TGCGCCAGCACCTTTCTGGCCGGACAGGGGAACAATGAGCAGTTCTTC	CASTFLAGQGNNEQFF
NA	TRBV7-2	TRBJ2-4	NA	TGTGCCAGCAGCCCTCCGGAGGGGGGGATAAACATTCAGTACTTC	CASSPPEGGINIQYF
NA	TRBV19	TRBJ1-1	NA	TGTGCCAGTAGTATAGGGCAGAGAGGCACTGAAGCTTTCTTT	CASSIGQRGTEAFF
TRBD2	TRBV5-5	TRBJ2-7	NA	TGTGCCAGCAGCTTGGCTGCGGGGGGGCTTTACGAGCAGTACTTC	CASSLAAGGLYEQYF